The clone carrying this T cell receptor (beta chain) turned up a few times. Rectal tissue came from one to two pinch biopsies taken at colonoscopy. The survey-level immunoSEQ assay was used. Assay used: immunoSEQ multiplex PCR; TCRdb lists only in-frame clones, some missing. The table includes around 22,000 clones, 71% detected once. The V end was cut by 3 bases, the J end by 4 bases, with 10 bases between. Germline loops: CDR1 MNHNS, CDR2 SASEGT. The CDR3 totals 14 residues. The sample comes from a study of pediatric ulcerative colitis. This clonotype originated in a boy aged 5-17 years with severe ulcerative colitis. Sequencing was carried out using gut tissue. The chain employs TRBV6-1 and TRBJ2-1, with a tentative D call TRBD1 (6 bases). Here the CDR3 DNA reads TGTGCCAGCAGTGATATGACAGGATACAATGAGCAGTTCTTC. Its translation: CASSDMTGYNEQFF.